This TCR beta chain was captured by sequencing in a study of T cell responses to AZD1222 COVID-19 vaccine. Points from the study as a whole: Mostly white British, mostly female donors; authors suggested clonal diversity may be underestimated.

Clones were sequenced by immunoSEQ multiplex PCR, and TCRdb holds only the in-frame ones, with some missing. The table includes 95,000 to 150,000 clones, 75% to 95% detected once. This CDR3 region has 16 residues. The germline gives CDR1 SGHTA, CDR2 FQGNSA. V lost 5 bases and J lost 2; bases outside the gene matches: 8. A word on this clone: Its antigen is not identified.

Specimen: peripheral blood, collected 28 days after the second dose of the MenACWY control vaccine. V is TRBV7-2 and J is TRBJ2-2, with 7 bases lining up with TRBD1. The sequence derives from an adult who received the MenACWY meningococcal vaccine as a control. Here the CDR3 reads CASSPQTGSNTGELFF. The CDR3 bases are TGTGCCAGCAGCCCACAGACAGGGTCCAACACCGGGGAGCTGTTTTTT.